By its share, the clone carrying this T cell receptor (beta chain) is medium-sized. This record belongs to a study of molecular identifiers for immune sequencing clone quantification. From the PCR reads, TCRdb called clonotypes with MiXCR, one entry per CDR3 protein. The profile shows some 12,000 distinct CDR3 sequences, under 20% of them singletons. V was trimmed by 0 bases and J by 0 bases, leaving 12 bases between them. Germline CDR1 reads MNHEY; CDR2 reads SVGAGI. The CDR3 totals 16 residues. The receptor was derived from a human donor in good health. Some libraries in this study had Jurkat cell RNA spiked in. This rearrangement joins TRBV6-5 to TRBJ2-7; tentative D call: TRBD1 (5 bases). Sequencing was done on a sample of naive CD8+ T cells from blood, with Jurkat cell RNA spiked in. The subset here: FACS-sorted CD8+CD4-CCR7+CD45RA+ naive T cells. DNA for the CDR3: TGTGCCAGCAGTTACTCGAAGGGGCAGGGCTCCTACGAGCAGTACTTC. It translates to CASSYSKGQGSYEQYF.